What follows are 26 T cell receptor beta chains derived from one specimen sequenced in a study of identical twins. TCRdb called the 5' RACE reads again in MiXCR, with one record for every CDR3 protein. The sample shows some 900,000 distinct CDR3 sequences, roughly an eighth of them seen only once. Separately, the same data were catalogued under a study of yellow fever vaccine responses in identical twins.

Sample: PBMCs. All receptors come from a woman aged 18-29 years in good health.

This clonotype was seen a handful of times. The chain couples TRBV12-3 or TRBV12-4 to TRBJ1-1, with 7 bases identical to TRBD1. V was pared by 2 bases and J by 1 base, with 4 bases of the junction left unmatched. The CDR3 runs to 15 residues. The CDR3 reads CASSLTRTGNTEAFF. CDR3 nucleotides: TGTGCCAGCAGTTTAACGCGGACAGGGAACACTGAAGCTTTCTTT.

This clonotype occurred a few times. The rearrangement links TRBV20-1 to TRBJ2-5, with 7 bases identical to TRBD1. CDR1 and CDR2 from the germline V gene are DFQATT and SNEGSKA (reference sequence). After removal of 5 bases from V and 4 bases from J, the junction contained 10 bases not matched to a gene. The CDR3 consists of 14 residues. The CDR3 nucleotides are TGCAGTGCTGGAACAGACAGGGCTGGAGAGACCCAGTACTTC. It is translated as CSAGTDRAGETQYF.

This clonotype was counted at least ten times. V and J are TRBV10-3 and TRBJ1-5; D is uncertain. CDR3 length equals 17 residues. Trimming removed 0 bases from V and 2 bases from J, with 14 bases in between. Germline loops: CDR1 ENHRY, CDR2 SYGVKD. The CDR3 loop is CAISESARLGGNQPQHF. The CDR3 nucleotides are TGTGCCATCAGTGAGTCGGCCAGGCTGGGTGGCAATCAGCCCCAGCATTTT.

There are a few counts of this clonotype. V and J are TRBV20-1 and TRBJ2-7; 11 nucleotides align to TRBD2. There are 13 residues in the CDR3. With V trimmed by 4 bases and J by 4 bases, 3 bases remained unmatched. The germline V gene has CDR1 DFQATT and CDR2 SNEGSKA (reference sequence). The CDR3 here is CSAILAGVYEQYF. The CDR3 DNA follows: TGCAGTGCTATACTAGCGGGAGTTTACGAGCAGTACTTC.

Only a few counts were recorded for this clonotype. This chain joins TRBV29-1 and TRBJ1-1, with 9 positions matching TRBD1. CDR1 is SQVTM and CDR2 is ANQGSEA in the germline V gene. CDR3 size: 13 residues. Trimming took 5 bases from V and 5 from J; bases not matched to a gene: 6. The CDR3, as DNA: TGCAGCGTTTCGACAGGGGGAAGGACTGAAGCTTTCTTT. As protein: CSVSTGGRTEAFF.

This clonotype was counted a few times. The chain combines TRBV11-3 with TRBJ2-1; D uncertain. This CDR3 is built from 11 residues. Trimming stripped 1 base from V and 9 bases from J, with 4 bases between. Germline V gives CDR1 SGHNT, CDR2 YENEEA. Here the CDR3 DNA reads TGTGCCAGCAGCTTAGGTTTTGAGCAGTTCTTC. Its translation is CASSLGFEQFF. Together with reference TRBV11-3 and TRBJ2-1, the CDR3 gives the full variable domain: EAGVVQSPRYKIIEKKQPVAFWCNPISGHNTLYWYLQNLGQGPELLIRYENEEAVDDSQLPKDRFSAERLKGVDSTLKIQPAELGDSAVYLCASSLGFEQFFGPGTRLTVL.

This chain uses TRBV24-1 with TRBJ2-2; 7 bases match TRBD1. The CDR3 totals 15 residues. Germline V lookup: CDR1 KGHDR, CDR2 SFDVKD. With V trimmed by 2 bases and J by 2 bases, 1 base remained unmatched. The CDR3 is CATSDSGGNTGELFF. The CDR3 DNA reads TGTGCCACCAGTGATTCAGGGGGTAACACCGGGGAGCTGTTTTTT.

This clonotype was detected a few times. The rearrangement uses TRBV11-2 and TRBJ2-3; perhaps TRBD1 as D (6 bases). V lost 5 bases and J 5 bases, leaving 17 bases between the germline ends. This CDR3 has 15 residues. Germline V lookup: CDR1 SGHAT, CDR2 FQNNGV. DNA for the CDR3: TGTGCCAGCAGCCCGTACGGACAGACCGGAGATACGCAGTATTTT. Amino acid sequence: CASSPYGQTGDTQYF.

This clonotype was detected only a few times. CDR3 amino acids: CASSYTGTGREQYF. The CDR3 coding sequence is TGTGCCAGCAGTTACACCGGGACAGGTCGCGAGCAGTACTTC. The genes are TRBV6-2 or TRBV6-3 and TRBJ2-7; TRBD1 aligns across 8 bases. The CDR3 length is 14 residues. Per the germline V gene, CDR1 is MNHEY and CDR2 is SVGEGT. J lost 6 bases, V lost 2 bases, and 6 bases had no gene match.

The chain carries TRBV10-1 and TRBJ2-7; 7 bases are shared with TRBD2. V gave up 1 base and J gave up 2 bases; unmatched junction bases: 5. The CDR3 loop spans 15 amino acids. Looked up from germline, CDR1 is WNHNN and CDR2 is SYGVQD (reference sequence). The CDR3 DNA follows: TGCGCCAGCAGTGAGTGGTCTAGCGGACCCTACGAGCAGTACTTC. Its translation: CASSEWSSGPYEQYF.

This clonotype has at least ten counts. This rearrangement joins TRBV5-5 to TRBJ2-5, with 10 bases matching TRBD2. Trimming removed 4 bases from V and 1 base from J; junction bases left unmatched: 4. CDR3 length equals 15 residues. Germline V gives CDR1 SGHKS, CDR2 YYEKEE (reference sequence). CDR3 sequence (DNA): TGTGCCAGCAGCACGGGACTAGCGTTCCAAGAGACCCAGTACTTC. Amino acids: CASSTGLAFQETQYF.

This clonotype was observed at least ten times. This chain joins TRBV7-2 and TRBJ2-3; D remains ambiguous. Trimming stripped 4 bases from V and 9 bases from J, with 11 bases between. Germline V gene data show CDR1 as SGHTA and CDR2 as FQGNSA. This CDR3 spans 12 amino acids. The CDR3 protein is CASSYLVRTQYF. The DNA for the CDR3 is TGTGCCAGCAGCTACCTGGTGCGGACGCAGTATTTT. Full variable domain (missing parts from reference TRBV7-2 and TRBJ2-3): GAGVSQSPSNKVTEKGKDVELRCDPISGHTALYWYRQSLGQGLEFLIYFQGNSAPDKSGLPSDRFSAERTGGSVSTLTIQRTQQEDSAVYLCASSYLVRTQYFGPGTRLTVL.

Only a few counts were recorded for this clonotype. J is TRBJ2-1 and V is TRBV5-5; 10 nucleotides match TRBD2. The germline CDR1 and CDR2 sequences are SGHKS and YYEKEE (reference sequence). The CDR3 has 17 amino acids. V gave up 1 base and J gave up 1 base; unmatched junction bases: 5. CDR3 protein: CASSLWGSGGSYNEQFF. For the CDR3, the DNA is TGTGCCAGCAGCTTGTGGGGTAGCGGGGGGTCCTACAATGAGCAGTTCTTC.

The table lists this clonotype with a few counts. The chain combines TRBV12-3 or TRBV12-4 with TRBJ1-3, with D uncertain. The V end lost 5 bases, the J end lost 7 bases, and 15 bases lay between the germline ends. The CDR3 length is 14 residues. The CDR3 DNA is TGTGCCAGCAGTCCTAGCAGCGGGCTTAACACCATATATTTT. Protein product: CASSPSSGLNTIYF.

This clonotype came up a few times. The chain combines TRBV2 with TRBJ2-2; D possibly corresponds to TRBD2 (6 bases). The V and J ends lost 6 bases and 0 bases respectively, with 11 bases between them. The V gene's germline CDR1 is SNHLY and CDR2 FYNNEI. The CDR3 runs to 15 residues. For the CDR3, the DNA is TGTGCCAGCAGGGAGTGGGGGGCGAACACCGGGGAGCTGTTTTTT. The encoded protein is CASREWGANTGELFF.

This clonotype was seen only a few times. The chain couples TRBV20-1 to TRBJ2-3, with 14 bases aligning to TRBD2. This CDR3 region has 17 residues. Germline V gene sequence: CDR1 DFQATT, CDR2 SNEGSKA (reference sequence). J was trimmed by 8 bases and V by 4 bases; bases with no gene match: 14. The CDR3 protein is CSAKPGLAGDGAGTQYF. In nucleotides, the CDR3 is TGCAGTGCTAAACCGGGACTAGCGGGGGATGGGGCCGGTACGCAGTATTTT.

This clonotype was counted between two and nine times. This chain connects TRBV7-8 to TRBJ2-1, with TRBD1 matching 11 bases. CDR3 length: 15 residues. CDR1 SGHVS and CDR2 FQNEAQ come from the germline V gene. Germline trimming cut 5 bases from V and 6 bases from J; bases unmatched to any gene: 6. The CDR3 region is CASSVRDRGVNEQFF. The DNA of the CDR3 is TGTGCCAGCAGCGTCCGGGACAGGGGGGTCAATGAGCAGTTCTTC. Variable domain in full (rest from reference TRBV7-8 and TRBJ2-1): GAGVSQSPRYKVAKRGQDVALRCDPISGHVSLFWYQQALGQGPEFLTYFQNEAQLDKSGLPSDRFFAERPEGSVSTLKIQRTQQEDSAVYLCASSVRDRGVNEQFFGPGTRLTVL.

This clonotype was observed many times. At one end the junction does not follow the germline gene, possibly because of a read error. The CDR3 nucleotides read TGTGCCAGCAGTTTAGCGGGGACCAACACCGGGGAGCTGTTTTTT. Amino acids: CASSLAGTNTGELFF. The chain joins TRBV5-1 to TRBJ2-2, with 8 bases fitting TRBD2. Germline CDR1 and CDR2: SGHRS and YFSETQ. The CDR3 extends over 15 amino acids.

The sample holds many counts of this clonotype. The chain employs TRBV5-1 and TRBJ2-1, with D unresolved. Per the germline V gene, CDR1 is SGHRS and CDR2 is YFSETQ. This CDR3 region has 16 residues. Trimming shortened V by 0 bases and J by 0 bases, and 10 bases separated the two germline ends. The CDR3 protein is CASSLDGQDSYNEQFF. The CDR3 DNA reads TGCGCCAGCAGCTTGGATGGGCAGGACTCCTACAATGAGCAGTTCTTC.

The rearrangement links TRBV24-1 to TRBJ2-1, with D perhaps TRBD2 (7 bases). This CDR3 comprises 13 residues. CDR1 and CDR2 from the germline V gene are KGHDR and SFDVKD. V was pared by 8 bases and J by 7 bases, with 14 bases between. This CDR3 reads CATKEGGGNEQFF. CDR3 in DNA: TGTGCCACCAAGGAGGGAGGGGGGAATGAGCAGTTCTTC.

The DNA of the CDR3 is TGTGCCAGCAGTGCCCGCTTGCGCGGTGTCGATGAGCAGTTCTTC. It codes for CASSARLRGVDEQFF. This chain uses TRBV28 with TRBJ2-1; D is undetermined. V lost 5 bases, J lost 8 bases, and 19 bases lay in between. CDR1 is MDHEN, CDR2 SYDVKM, per germline. The CDR3 sequence is 15 residues long. Full variable domain (outside the CDR3, taken from reference TRBV28 and TRBJ2-1): DVKVTQSSRYLVKRTGEKVFLECVQDMDHENMFWYRQDPGLGLRLIYFSYDVKMKEKGDIPEGYSVSREKKERFSLILESASTNQTSMYLCASSARLRGVDEQFFGPGTRLTVL.

The DNA of the CDR3 is TGCGCCAGCAGCCTCGGCGGACAGGGTGCCCCCTACGAGCAGTACTTC. Translation: CASSLGGQGAPYEQYF. The chain has TRBV4-1 and TRBJ2-7; 8 bases match TRBD1. The germline V gene encodes CDR1 MGHRA and CDR2 YSYEKL. J was trimmed by 2 bases and V by 4 bases; bases with no gene match: 10. The CDR3 runs to 16 residues.

This clonotype showed up just a few times. CDR3 sequence: CATIPRKASGGSNTGELFF. Here the CDR3 DNA reads TGTGCCACCATCCCTCGAAAGGCTAGCGGGGGATCGAACACCGGGGAGCTGTTTTTT. The V gene is TRBV11-1, the J gene TRBJ2-2, with 10 nucleotides matching TRBD2. V gave up 10 bases and J gave up 0 bases; unmatched junction bases: 17. Germline lookup yields CDR1 SGHAT and CDR2 FQDESV (reference sequence). The CDR3 contains 19 residues.

V is TRBV29-1 and J is TRBJ2-7; the match to TRBD2 covers 10 bases. From germline, CDR1 is SQVTM and CDR2 ANQGSEA. Germline trimming cut 2 bases from V and 2 bases from J; bases unmatched to any gene: 6. There are 15 residues in the CDR3. CDR3 in DNA: TGCAGCGTTGAAAAGGCTAGCGGGGGAACCTACGAGCAGTACTTC. As protein: CSVEKASGGTYEQYF.

This rearrangement joins TRBV28 to TRBJ2-7, with D possibly being TRBD1 or TRBD2 (5 bases each). This CDR3 spans 14 amino acids. Trimming took off 6 bases at V and 4 bases at J, with 16 bases between the two ends. Germline CDR1 MDHEN, CDR2 SYDVKM. This CDR3 is CASSSGTVNYEQYV. In DNA, the CDR3 is TGTGCCAGCAGCTCCGGGACGGTCAATTACGAGCAGTACGTC.

At least ten counts were recorded for this clonotype. The rearrangement joins TRBV5-5 to TRBJ1-4, with 8 bases matching TRBD1. J lost 6 bases, V lost 1 base, and 5 bases had no gene match. CDR1 and CDR2 from the germline V gene are SGHKS and YYEKEE (reference sequence). The CDR3 spans 15 residues. DNA for the CDR3: TGTGCCAGCAGCTTGCCCAGGGGGCAGGATGAAAAACTGTTTTTT. Translating it yields CASSLPRGQDEKLFF.